The 5 T cell receptor beta chains given below trace back to one sample, sequenced in a study of shared clonotypes between healthy human individuals. Clones were sequenced by immunoSEQ multiplex PCR, and TCRdb holds only the in-frame ones, with some missing. The sample lists approximately 620,000 clones; almost 97% were seen once. What was sequenced was naive CD4+ T cells sorted from blood. The subset: CD45RA+ positively selected. These receptors were taken from a woman in her 30s in good health.

The rearrangement links TRBV6-5 to TRBJ1-1, with D possibly TRBD1 on 6 matching bases. V lost 4 bases to trimming and J lost 7 bases, with 16 bases between them. Germline values: CDR1 MNHEY, CDR2 SVGAGI. The CDR3 runs 14 residues. The CDR3 coding sequence is TGTGCCAGCAGTTTCCTCGGACAGACCAATGAAGCTTTCTTT. It translates to CASSFLGQTNEAFF.

This CDR3 is CASSEWGLTDSLVTEAFF. In DNA form, the CDR3 reads TGTGCCAGCAGTGAATGGGGTCTTACGGACAGTTTGGTGACTGAAGCTTTCTTT. V gene TRBV6-1 combines with J gene TRBJ1-1; maybe TRBD1 (6 bases). CDR1 MNHNS and CDR2 SASEGT come from the germline V gene. The V end lost 2 bases, the J end lost 5 bases, and 24 bases lay between the germline ends. The CDR3 has 18 amino acids.

The chain carries TRBV5-1 and TRBJ2-5; possible D gene TRBD2, 5 bases. The CDR3 extends over 13 amino acids. CDR1 is SGHRS, CDR2 YFSETQ, per germline. The V and J ends lost 4 bases and 2 bases respectively, with 9 bases between them. This CDR3 reads CASSAEVQETQYF. As DNA, the CDR3 is TGCGCCAGCAGCGCGGAGGTTCAAGAGACCCAGTACTTC.

This rearrangement joins TRBV7-3 to TRBJ2-3; 7 positions agree with TRBD2. Germline CDR1 and CDR2: SGHTA and FQGTGA. J gave up 4 bases and V 3 bases, and 1 base lay outside the gene matches. This CDR3 region has 13 residues. In DNA form, the CDR3 reads TGTGCCAGCAGCTTTGCGGGGGCAGATACGCAGTATTTT. Translating it yields CASSFAGADTQYF. Combining the CDR3 with reference TRBV7-3 and TRBJ2-3 gives the whole variable domain GAGVSQTPSNKVTEKGKYVELRCDPISGHTALYWYRQSLGQGPEFLIYFQGTGAADDSGLPNDRFFAVRPEGSVSTLKIQRTERGDSAVYLCASSFAGADTQYFGPGTRLTVL.

J is TRBJ1-1 and V is TRBV9; 11 nucleotides align to TRBD1. V lost 2 bases to trimming and J lost 5 bases; unmatched junction nucleotides: 5. Germline CDR1 and CDR2: SGDLS and YYNGEE. There are 15 residues in the CDR3. The CDR3 bases are TGTGCCAGCAGCGTCCTCCGGGACAGGGGGACTGAAGCTTTCTTT. This translates into CASSVLRDRGTEAFF.